The clone carrying this TCR beta chain was recorded many times. Antigen unknown. The data stem from a study of regulatory T cells in long-lasting Graves disease. CDR3 size: 13 residues. Trimming removed 0 bases at V and 7 bases at J, with 5 bases between. Per germline, CDR1 SGHRS and CDR2 YFSETQ. Arm-PCR with iRepertoire HTBI primers amplified the CDR3 regions for these TCR beta libraries. In the original processing: Overall, samples carried approximately 60 TRBV and 14 TRBJ segments. TCRdb reprocessed the multiplex PCR reads with MiXCR, giving one entry per CDR3 protein. TCRdb, not the authors, supplied the V and J calls. The sample has roughly 400,000 distinct CDR3 sequences, 15% seen once. The time point here: newly diagnosed GD, antithyroid drugs for less than 3 months. Scientists built the TCR library using RNA that was extracted from PBMCs. The study's findings and limits: TRBV28, TRBJ1-2 and TRBJ2-5 were favored in persistent disease.

This sample was also put to use in a study of T cells in Graves' hyperthyroidism and ophthalmopathy. That paper adds: The HTBI primer set was used in a first-round RT-PCR of the TCR CDR3. For ophthalmopathy, model prediction preceded onset by a median around 7 months.

The receptor was isolated from a woman between 35 and 50 years old with Graves disease. The chain carries TRBV5-1 and TRBJ1-6; D call uncertain. The input for sequencing was peripheral blood mononuclear cells (PBMCs), taken at new diagnosis, from a patient treated with antithyroid drugs. CDR3 DNA sequence: TGCGCCAGCAGCTTGGGAGAGAATTCACCCCTCCACTTT. This codes for CASSLGENSPLHF.